This is a list of T cell receptor beta chains from one sample in a study of early T cells in non-severe SARS-CoV-2 infection. TCRdb used MiXCR to reprocess the 5' RACE reads, holding one entry per CDR3 protein. In the table there are 25,000 to 35,000 distinct CDR3 sequences, approximately 5% of which are singletons. The material sequenced was whole blood. These receptors came from an adult who was a healthcare worker with PCR-confirmed SARS-CoV-2 infection or an uninfected control (not recorded which). The CDR3 runs from the conserved cysteine through the conserved F or W. The D gene is left open where the match is weak. For some rows the clone size is stated as once, few or many, or as a class when expanded; others skip it.

length | J | size | D | V | DNA | CDR3
14 | TRBJ2-3 | - | TRBD2 | TRBV20-1 | TGCAGTGCCCTGACTAGCGGGGCCACAGATACGCAGTATTTT | CSALTSGATDTQYF
14 | TRBJ1-6 | many | - | TRBV30 | TGTGCCTGGAGTGTAGGACTGGGGTATTCACCCCTCCACTTT | CAWSVGLGYSPLHF
12 | TRBJ2-5 | many | - | TRBV28 | TGTGCCACCACCCAACTCCGAGAGACCCAGTACTTC | CATTQLRETQYF
16 | TRBJ2-1 | many | TRBD2 | TRBV7-6 | TGTGCCAGCAGCCCCTTCTTGGGGGGGTCATTTGGGGAGCAGTTCTTC | CASSPFLGGSFGEQFF
16 | TRBJ2-1 | many | TRBD2 | TRBV28 | TGTGCCAGCAGTAAGACTAGCGGGGCGAGGGTTCTTGAGCAGTTCTTC | CASSKTSGARVLEQFF
15 | TRBJ2-7 | many | - | TRBV5-1 | TGCGCCAGCAGCTTTAATTACGGCAGTACCTACGAGCAGTACTTC | CASSFNYGSTYEQYF
19 | TRBJ2-7 | - | - | TRBV7-6 | TGTGCCAGCAGCTTAGTCGGATCGGGGACACGTACTTTCCACTACGAGCAGTACTTC | CASSLVGSGTRTFHYEQYF
16 | TRBJ1-1 | many | - | TRBV27 | TGTGCCAGCAGTTTCACCGGGACTTCTTTGAACACTGAAGCTTTCTTT | CASSFTGTSLNTEAFF
15 | TRBJ1-3 | many | TRBD1 | TRBV7-2 | TGTGCCAGCAGCTTAGGGGACAGCTTAGGAAACACCATATATTTT | CASSLGDSLGNTIYF
15 | TRBJ2-3 | many | TRBD2 | TRBV6-4 | TGTGCCAGCAGTAAGACTAGCGGGGGAGGAGATACGCAGTATTTT | CASSKTSGGGDTQYF
16 | TRBJ2-3 | - | - | TRBV7-2 | TGTGCCAGCAGCTTAGGGACTATCAATCCCACAGATACGCAGTATTTT | CASSLGTINPTDTQYF
16 | TRBJ2-6 | many | - | TRBV5-5 | TGTGCCAGCAGCCGTCAATCAGGGTCTGGGGCCAACGTCCTGACTTTC | CASSRQSGSGANVLTF
14 | TRBJ2-3 | few | - | TRBV10-3 | TGTGCCATCAGTGAGTTGGGAAGCACAGATACGCAGTATTTT | CAISELGSTDTQYF
13 | TRBJ1-2 | many | TRBD1 | TRBV13 | TGTGCCAGCAGTTCGGGACAGTACTATGGCTACACCTTC | CASSSGQYYGYTF
15 | TRBJ2-2 | many | TRBD2 | TRBV20-1 | TGCAGTGCTAGAGAGGGCGGGAGGGACACCGGGGAGCTGTTTTTT | CSAREGGRDTGELFF
15 | TRBJ2-2 | many | - | TRBV10-3 | TGTGCCACCTCCTCCACCAAGACGAACACCGGGGAGCTGTTTTTT | CATSSTKTNTGELFF
13 | TRBJ2-7 | many | - | TRBV11-2 | TGTGCCAGCAGCTTCGAGACGGGCTACGAGCAGTACTTC | CASSFETGYEQYF
15 | TRBJ2-2 | few | TRBD2 | TRBV7-2 | TGTGCCAGCAGCCCGGGGGGGCGGAACACCGGGGAGCTGTTTTTT | CASSPGGRNTGELFF
17 | TRBJ2-7 | many | TRBD1 | TRBV6-2/TRBV6-3 | TGTGCCAGCAGTTACTCAATCCGAGGGACAGGATCCTACGAGCAGTACTTC | CASSYSIRGTGSYEQYF
12 | TRBJ2-1 | - | - | TRBV29-1 | TGCAGCGCCGAGGGGCAGGGCTATGAGCAGTTCTTC | CSAEGQGYEQFF
11 | TRBJ2-3 | many | - | TRBV12-5 | TGTGCTAGTGGTTTTAATGCGGCGCAGTATTTT | CASGFNAAQYF
12 | TRBJ2-2 | many | - | TRBV10-3 | TGTGCCATCGGGGGCTGGAGCGGGGAGCTGTTTTTT | CAIGGWSGELFF
18 | TRBJ2-5 | many | TRBD2 | TRBV5-6 | TGTGCCAGCAGCTTAGGTACTAGCGGGGTCCGTCTCAGAGAGACCCAGTACTTC | CASSLGTSGVRLRETQYF
14 | TRBJ2-7 | - | - | TRBV21-1 | TGTGCCAGCAGTCCCGGGCCCGAAAGGTACGAGCAGTACTTC | CASSPGPERYEQYF
13 | TRBJ2-3 | many | - | TRBV7-8 | TGTGCCAGCAGCCCCCCACGCGAGGATACGCAGTATTTT | CASSPPREDTQYF